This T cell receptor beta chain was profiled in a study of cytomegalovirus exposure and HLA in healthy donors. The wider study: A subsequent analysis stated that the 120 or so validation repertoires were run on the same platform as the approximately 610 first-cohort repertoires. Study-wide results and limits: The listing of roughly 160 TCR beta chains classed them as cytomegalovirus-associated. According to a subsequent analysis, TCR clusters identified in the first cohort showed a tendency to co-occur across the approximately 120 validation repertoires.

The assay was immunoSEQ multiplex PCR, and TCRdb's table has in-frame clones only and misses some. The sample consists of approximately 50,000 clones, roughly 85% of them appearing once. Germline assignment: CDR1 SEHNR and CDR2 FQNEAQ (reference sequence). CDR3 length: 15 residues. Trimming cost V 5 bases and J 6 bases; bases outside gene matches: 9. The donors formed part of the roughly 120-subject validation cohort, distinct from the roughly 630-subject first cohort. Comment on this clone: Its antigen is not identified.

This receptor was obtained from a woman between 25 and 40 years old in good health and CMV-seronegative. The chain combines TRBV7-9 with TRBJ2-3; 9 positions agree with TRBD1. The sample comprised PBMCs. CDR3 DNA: TGTGCCAGCAGCGTAGGGGACAGGGATGCGGATACGCAGTATTTT. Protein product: CASSVGDRDADTQYF. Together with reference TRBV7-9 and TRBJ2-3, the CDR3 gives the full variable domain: DTGVSQNPRHKITKRGQNVTFRCDPISEHNRLYWYRQTLGQGPEFLTYFQNEAQLEKSRLLSDRFSAERPKGSFSTLEIQRTEQGDSAMYLCASSVGDRDADTQYFGPGTRLTVL.